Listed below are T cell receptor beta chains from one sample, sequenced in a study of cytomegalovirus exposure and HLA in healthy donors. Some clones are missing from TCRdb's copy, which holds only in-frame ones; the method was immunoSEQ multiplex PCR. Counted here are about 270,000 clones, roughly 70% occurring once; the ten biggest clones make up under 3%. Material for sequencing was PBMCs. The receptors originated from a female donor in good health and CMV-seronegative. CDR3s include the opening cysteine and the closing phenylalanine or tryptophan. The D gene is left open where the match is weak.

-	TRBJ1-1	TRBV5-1	CAGSLVAGANTEAFF
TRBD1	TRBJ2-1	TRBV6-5	CASSYMGQSPYNEQFF
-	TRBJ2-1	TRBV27	CASSPEGSYNEQFF
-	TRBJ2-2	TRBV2	CASMYSSKLNTGELFF
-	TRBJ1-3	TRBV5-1	CASSGEGDSGNTIYF
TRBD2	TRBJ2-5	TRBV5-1	CASSGGEREHQETQYF
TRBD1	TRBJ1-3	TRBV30	CAWSPWGQGGSNTIYF
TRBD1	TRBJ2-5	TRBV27	CASSFLGQDQETQYF
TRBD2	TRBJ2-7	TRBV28	CASSPLGGRGYEQYF
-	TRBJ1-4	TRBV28	CASISGNEKLFF
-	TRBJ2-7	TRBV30	CAWSAGVYEQYF
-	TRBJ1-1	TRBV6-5	CASSYRGNTEAFF
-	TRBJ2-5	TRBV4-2	CASSQDKGRVQETQYF
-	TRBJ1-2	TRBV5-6	CASYPSGDGYGYTF
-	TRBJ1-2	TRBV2	CASSERSGTSDGYTF
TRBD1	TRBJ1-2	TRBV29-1	CSVYLGTAYGYTF
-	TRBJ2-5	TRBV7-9	CASSLPYGEEQYF
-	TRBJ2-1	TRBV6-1	CASSEEWGGGNEQFF
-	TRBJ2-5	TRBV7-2	CASSYSRGSLGEQYF
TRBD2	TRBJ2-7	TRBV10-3	CATAPPGTSGSVRYF
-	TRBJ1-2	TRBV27	CASSLPTVFYGYTF
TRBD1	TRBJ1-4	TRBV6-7	CASSLAPIHRGDSEKLFF
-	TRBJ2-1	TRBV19	CASLAAPYNEQFF
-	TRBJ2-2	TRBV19	CASSPLGGLQGGELFF
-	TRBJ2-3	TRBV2	CASRSTPGTRGDTQYF
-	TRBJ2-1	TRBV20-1	CSATQSWRQFF